The 16 T cell receptor beta chains reported below all come from one sample, sequenced in a study of STAT3 mutations in large granular lymphocyte leukemia. Study-wide results and limits: Every T-LGLL patient had at least one immunodominant TCRbeta clonotype.

TCRdb keeps only in-frame clones here, not all; method: immunoSEQ multiplex PCR. This table has 17,000 or so clones, about 92% appearing once. These receptors lack a known antigen. Sequencing was performed on peripheral blood mononuclear cells. Receptors originate from a man aged 55 to 70 with T-cell large granular lymphocyte leukemia. Some clones in this sample may be carry-over from other donors' samples.

The chain links TRBV6-5 to TRBJ2-2; 7 bases align to TRBD2. CDR1 MNHEY and CDR2 SVGAGI come from the germline V gene. This CDR3 is built from 16 residues. Losses at the gene ends were 4 bases for V and 5 bases for J; bases not matched to a gene: 10. The CDR3 here is CASSLIAGFSTGELFF. The CDR3 nucleotides read TGTGCCAGCAGTTTAATAGCGGGTTTCAGTACCGGGGAGCTGTTTTTT.

The rearrangement links TRBV9 to TRBJ2-5; the D is unclear. Trimming stripped 0 bases from V and 0 bases from J, with 3 bases between. This CDR3 contains 13 residues. CDR1 and CDR2 from the germline V gene are SGDLS and YYNGEE. This CDR3 is CASSVGDQETQYF. Here the CDR3 DNA reads TGTGCCAGCAGCGTAGGGGACCAAGAGACCCAGTACTTC. The whole variable domain, remainder taken from reference TRBV9 and TRBJ2-5, is DSGVTQTPKHLITATGQRVTLRCSPRSGDLSVYWYQQSLDQGLQFLIQYYNGEERAKGNILERFSAQQFPDLHSELNLSSLELGDSALYFCASSVGDQETQYFGPGTRLLVL.

V gene TRBV30 combines with J gene TRBJ2-7; unclear D gene. Trimming removed 0 bases at V and 6 bases at J, with 9 bases between. The CDR3 has 12 amino acids. In germline, CDR1 is GTSNPN, CDR2 SVGIG (reference sequence). Here the CDR3 reads CAWSVWSTEQYF. The DNA for the CDR3 is TGTGCCTGGAGTGTATGGTCGACCGAGCAGTACTTC.

The V gene is TRBV6-5, the J gene TRBJ1-6; D gene uncertain. Per the germline V gene, CDR1 is MNHEY and CDR2 is SVGAGI. The V end lost 1 base, the J end lost 9 bases, and 4 bases lay between the germline ends. The CDR3 runs 12 residues. The CDR3 loop is CASSYLGSPLHF. CDR3 DNA sequence: TGTGCCAGCAGTTACTTGGGTTCACCCCTCCACTTT.

The chain links TRBV30 to TRBJ2-7, with D hard to call. CDR1 is GTSNPN, CDR2 SVGIG, per germline (reference sequence). The length of the CDR3 is 14 residues. Trimming removed 4 bases from V and 0 bases from J, with 13 bases in between. DNA of the CDR3: TGTGCCTGGAACCCGGGTCGGCGCTCCTACGAGCAGTACTTC. Amino acid sequence: CAWNPGRRSYEQYF.

A single count supports this clone. The gene calls are TRBV6-1 and TRBJ2-5; D call uncertain. V was cut by 2 bases and J by 5 bases, with 18 bases left in between. The CDR3 consists of 16 residues. Germline CDR1 is MNHNS and CDR2 is SASEGT. The CDR3 DNA reads as TGTGCCAGCAGTGAACCGCGGCGGAGCGTGTGGGAGACCCAGTACTTC. This translates into CASSEPRRSVWETQYF.

The rearrangement links TRBV29-1 to TRBJ2-7, with 9 positions matching TRBD1. CDR1 SQVTM and CDR2 ANQGSEA come from the germline V gene. This CDR3 spans 14 amino acids. Trimming removed 2 bases from V and 6 bases from J; junction bases left unmatched: 8. This CDR3 is CSVETGTGYTEQYF. Written as DNA, the CDR3 is TGCAGCGTTGAAACCGGGACAGGGTATACCGAGCAGTACTTC.

The chain carries TRBV5-1 and TRBJ1-2, with a tentative D call TRBD1 (6 bases). Germline lookup yields CDR1 SGHRS and CDR2 YFSETQ. Trimming pared 4 bases from V and 0 bases from J, leaving 10 bases between. This CDR3 contains 14 residues. The CDR3 DNA is TGCGCCAGCAGCCCAGGACAGTCTAACTATGGCTACACCTTC. Its translation is CASSPGQSNYGYTF. Combining the CDR3 with reference TRBV5-1 and TRBJ1-2 gives the whole variable domain KAGVTQTPRYLIKTRGQQVTLSCSPISGHRSVSWYQQTPGQGLQFLFEYFSETQRNKGNFPGRFSGRQFSNSRSEMNVSTLELGDSALYLCASSPGQSNYGYTFGSGTRLTVV.

The chain combines TRBV18 with TRBJ2-7; no definite D call. This CDR3 spans 16 amino acids. Trimming left V 2 bases short and J 2 bases short, with 16 bases between. The germline V gene has CDR1 KGHSH and CDR2 LQKENI. The CDR3 DNA is TGTGCCAGCTCACCAGAAGGGTGGGCTAGGCCCTACGAGCAGTACTTC. It yields the protein CASSPEGWARPYEQYF.

The genes are TRBV10-3 and TRBJ2-3, with D hard to call. This CDR3 is 12 amino acids long. CDR1 and CDR2 (germline): ENHRY, SYGVKD. V shed 10 bases and J shed 6 bases, with 14 bases lying between them. The CDR3 nucleotides are TGTGCCAACGCCCCAGACGCGGATACGCAGTATTTT. Protein: CANAPDADTQYF.

This rearrangement joins TRBV27 to TRBJ1-2; 7 bases are a match to TRBD1. The V gene's germline CDR1 is MNHEY and CDR2 SMNVEV (reference sequence). J gave up 8 bases and V 5 bases, and 11 bases lay outside the gene matches. The CDR3 runs 14 residues. This chain's CDR3 is CASSPQTGSGGYTF. The CDR3 DNA follows: TGTGCCAGCAGTCCCCAGACAGGGTCGGGAGGCTACACCTTC.

The sample holds one count of this clone. The chain carries TRBV6-5 and TRBJ1-1; D possibly corresponds to TRBD1 (5 bases). The V and J ends lost 2 bases and 8 bases respectively, with 12 bases between them. Looked up from germline, CDR1 is MNHEY and CDR2 is SVGAGI. This CDR3 is 13 amino acids long. CDR3 nucleotides: TGTGCCAGCAGTTACGGGTGGGGGGAAGAAGCTTTCTTT. It is translated as CASSYGWGEEAFF.

This clone was recorded once. V usage is TRBV6-6 and J usage is TRBJ1-2; D gene ambiguous. V was trimmed by 6 bases and J by 4 bases, leaving 6 bases between them. This CDR3 has 11 residues. CDR1 is MNHNY and CDR2 is SVGAGI in the germline V gene (reference sequence). Here the CDR3 reads CASSQVYGYTF. The CDR3 bases are TGTGCCAGCAGCCAAGTCTATGGCTACACCTTC.

This clone was recorded a few times. V is TRBV25-1 and J is TRBJ2-5; D remains ambiguous. Germline assignment: CDR1 MGHDK and CDR2 SYGVNS. This CDR3 comprises 13 residues. Trimming removed 5 bases from V and 5 bases from J, with 12 bases in between. DNA of the CDR3: TGTGCCAGCAGTCCTAGGGCGGTGGAGACCCAGTACTTC. Its translation is CASSPRAVETQYF.

The chain joins TRBV6-5 to TRBJ2-7; tentatively, D is TRBD1 (6 bases). There are 13 residues in the CDR3. Per the germline V gene, CDR1 is MNHEY and CDR2 is SVGAGI. Trimming stripped 2 bases from V and 4 bases from J, with 9 bases between. The CDR3 protein is CASSYPTGYEQYF. CDR3 nucleotides: TGTGCCAGCAGTTACCCCACAGGGTACGAGCAGTACTTC.

This chain links TRBV6-5 with TRBJ2-7, with 9 bases fitting TRBD1. CDR3 length: 15 residues. Germline V lookup: CDR1 MNHEY, CDR2 SVGAGI. V shed 6 bases, J shed 0 bases, and the junction held 6 bases outside the gene matches. The CDR3 spells CASRPTGGASYEQYF. Written as DNA, the CDR3 is TGTGCCAGCAGACCTACAGGGGGCGCCTCCTACGAGCAGTACTTC.